Below, 27 T cell receptor beta chains from the same sample are listed, as sequenced in a study of blood T cell repertoires in COVID-19. Data came from immunoSEQ multiplex PCR; TCRdb stores just in-frame clones and leaves some out. The sample comprises roughly 250,000 clones, roughly 89% of which are singletons, and 0.75% to 0.9% rests with the top ten. Sequenced input: peripheral blood. These receptors came from a man aged 30-40 years with acute or convalescent COVID-19.

The V call is TRBV5-1, the J call TRBJ1-1, with D possibly being TRBD1 (5 bases). Trimming cost V 0 bases and J 0 bases, with 12 bases left between them. The CDR3 is 16 amino acids. Germline V CDR1 and CDR2: SGHRS, YFSETQ. In DNA, the CDR3 is TGCGCCAGCAGCTTGGGGCTCTCGGGGGTGAACACTGAAGCTTTCTTT. Encoded protein: CASSLGLSGVNTEAFF.

The chain recombines TRBV27 with TRBJ1-5; D gene uncertain. Trimming removed 7 bases at V and 6 bases at J, with 19 bases between. The CDR3 is 15 amino acids. Germline values: CDR1 MNHEY, CDR2 SMNVEV (reference sequence). The chain's CDR3 is CASMRNVQSGQPQHF. CDR3 nucleotides: TGTGCCAGCATGCGAAATGTTCAAAGCGGTCAGCCCCAGCATTTT.

The chain has TRBV3-1 (or the pseudogene TRBV3-2) and TRBJ1-2; TRBD1 matches at 8 bases. V lost 4 bases and J lost 7; bases outside the gene matches: 11. This CDR3 is 15 amino acids long. Germline CDR1 reads LGHDT; CDR2 reads YNNKEL (reference sequence). The CDR3, as DNA: TGTGCCAGCAGCCCTCAGGGTATGACAGGGGCTGGCTACACCTTC. Translating it yields CASSPQGMTGAGYTF.

The rearrangement links TRBV3-1 (or the pseudogene TRBV3-2) to TRBJ2-5; TRBD2 matches at 8 bases. The CDR3 has 15 amino acids. Germline V CDR1 and CDR2: LGHDT, YNNKEL (reference sequence). The V and J ends lost 2 bases and 1 base, in that order; junction bases with no gene match: 3. CDR3: CASSQRGGIQETQYF. The CDR3 DNA reads TGTGCCAGCAGCCAACGGGGGGGGATCCAAGAGACCCAGTACTTC.

This sequence joins TRBV5-6 and TRBJ2-3; no clear D gene. V lost 4 bases and J 2 bases, leaving 14 bases between the germline ends. The CDR3 is 15 residues long. From germline, CDR1 is SGHDT and CDR2 YYEEEE. The CDR3 DNA follows: TGTGCCAGCAGCGTGGCCGCAGCGTTCACAGATACGCAGTATTTT. This translates into CASSVAAAFTDTQYF.

About this clone itself: At one end the junction does not follow the germline gene, possibly because of a read error. The rearrangement joins TRBV7-2 to TRBJ2-5, with 8 bases aligning to TRBD2. The CDR3 is 16 residues long. Looked up from germline, CDR1 is SGHTA and CDR2 is FQGNSA. CDR3 nucleotides: TGTGCCAGCAGCTTAGTTGCGGGGGGCGGCCAAGGGACCCAGTACTTC. Amino acid sequence: CASSLVAGGGQGTQYF.

This sequence joins TRBV5-1 and TRBJ2-3; 8 nucleotides line up with TRBD1. CDR1 and CDR2 from the germline V gene are SGHRS and YFSETQ. The CDR3 totals 19 residues. Trimming at V came to 4 bases and at J to 0 bases, leaving 16 bases not matched to a gene. CDR3: CASSKRQGKALTSTDTQYF. The CDR3 DNA follows: TGCGCCAGCAGCAAAAGACAGGGGAAGGCCCTTACGAGCACAGATACGCAGTATTTT.

The V call is TRBV10-3, the J call TRBJ2-5; D perhaps matches TRBD2 (6 bases). CDR1 is ENHRY, CDR2 SYGVKD, per germline. CDR3 length: 13 amino acids. V lost 7 bases and J 4 bases, leaving 13 bases between the germline ends. DNA for the CDR3: TGTGCCATCAAGGAGGGGATGGGAGAGACCCAGTACTTC. Protein sequence: CAIKEGMGETQYF.

V gene TRBV6-6 combines with J gene TRBJ2-7, with a weak D call TRBD1 (6 bases). V was pared by 5 bases and J by 3 bases, with 8 bases between. Per germline, CDR1 MNHNY and CDR2 SVGAGI (reference sequence). This CDR3 is built from 12 residues. The CDR3: CASSVQGYEQYF. CDR3 in DNA: TGTGCCAGCAGTGTACAGGGCTACGAGCAGTACTTC.

This chain joins TRBV2 and TRBJ2-1; D may be TRBD2 (5 bases). CDR1 and CDR2 from the germline V gene are SNHLY and FYNNEI. The V and J ends lost 11 bases and 3 bases respectively, with 8 bases between them. This CDR3 spans 11 amino acids. CDR3 in DNA: TGTGCCGGCGGACTCTACAATGAGCAGTTCTTC. Translating it yields CAGGLYNEQFF. Variable domain in full (rest from reference TRBV2 and TRBJ2-1): EPEVTQTPSHQVTQMGQEVILRCVPISNHLYFYWYRQILGQKVEFLVSFYNNEISEKSEIFDDQFSVERPDGSNFTLKIRSTKLEDSAMYFCAGGLYNEQFFGPGTRLTVL.

The chain couples TRBV7-9 to TRBJ1-3; no definite D call. The CDR3 covers 15 residues. Trimming took 0 bases from V and 4 from J, leaving 10 bases between them. The V gene's germline CDR1 is SEHNR and CDR2 FQNEAQ (reference sequence). CDR3 protein: CASSLAGVSGNTIYF. CDR3 bases: TGTGCCAGCAGCTTAGCCGGTGTCTCGGGAAACACCATATATTTT.

The chain links TRBV2 to TRBJ1-1; 7 nucleotides agree with TRBD1. Germline assignment: CDR1 SNHLY and CDR2 FYNNEI. V gave up 6 bases and J gave up 0 bases; unmatched junction bases: 4. The CDR3 is 14 residues long. The CDR3 coding sequence is TGTGCCAGCAGGCCGACAGGGATGAACACTGAAGCTTTCTTT. Translation: CASRPTGMNTEAFF. The entire variable domain, with the rest obtained from reference TRBV2 and TRBJ1-1, is as follows: EPEVTQTPSHQVTQMGQEVILRCVPISNHLYFYWYRQILGQKVEFLVSFYNNEISEKSEIFDDQFSVERPDGSNFTLKIRSTKLEDSAMYFCASRPTGMNTEAFFGQGTRLTVV.

V gene TRBV19 combines with J gene TRBJ2-3; D remains ambiguous. This CDR3 is 12 amino acids long. Germline values: CDR1 LNHDA, CDR2 SQIVND (reference sequence). V lost 3 bases to trimming and J lost 5 bases, with 6 bases between them. CDR3 DNA: TGTGCCAGTAGTATTACTCAAGATACGCAGTATTTT. This sequence encodes CASSITQDTQYF.

V and J are TRBV30 and TRBJ1-1; 9 bases are a match to TRBD1. Germline V gene lookup returns CDR1 GTSNPN and CDR2 SVGIG (reference sequence). This CDR3 is built from 17 residues. The V segment lost 0 bases and the J segment 0 bases; nucleotides outside the gene matches: 8. CDR3: CAWSVGPWTGVNTEAFF. CDR3 nucleotide sequence: TGTGCCTGGAGTGTAGGCCCCTGGACAGGGGTGAACACTGAAGCTTTCTTT.

The chain recombines TRBV24-1 with TRBJ2-1; no clear D gene. The CDR3 extends over 16 amino acids. In germline, CDR1 is KGHDR, CDR2 SFDVKD. Deletions cut 3 bases from V and 9 bases from J, with 20 bases between. The CDR3 loop reads CATSDTLGVRPGEQFF. DNA of the CDR3: TGTGCCACCAGTGATACCCTAGGTGTGAGGCCTGGTGAGCAGTTCTTC.

Notes on this clone: One junction end disagrees with the germline gene, perhaps due to a read error. The chain joins TRBV6-5 to TRBJ2-4; no clear D. Looked up from germline, CDR1 is MNHEY and CDR2 is SVGAGI. The CDR3 sequence is 13 residues long. The CDR3 is CASSYTAQNIQYF. The CDR3 DNA reads as TGTGCCAGCAGTTACACAGCCCAAAACATTCAGTACTTC.

This sequence joins TRBV18 and TRBJ1-2; the D gene is possibly TRBD1 (5 bases). Germline CDR1 and CDR2: KGHSH and LQKENI. The CDR3 is 14 residues long. Between the trimmed V and J ends, which lost 10 bases and 4 bases, there was a span of 19 bases. The CDR3 sequence is CATRLDRQGYGYTF. The CDR3 DNA follows: TGTGCCACACGTTTGGATCGGCAGGGCTATGGCTACACCTTC.

The V gene is TRBV4-2, the J gene TRBJ2-1, with D unresolved. The CDR3 is 14 residues long. V dropped 0 bases and J dropped 8 bases, with 11 bases sitting between them. Germline values: CDR1 LGHNA, CDR2 YNFKEQ. DNA for the CDR3: TGTGCCAGCAGCCAAGATCTGTCGAGTTATGAGCAGTTCTTC. Translation: CASSQDLSSYEQFF.

The rearrangement links TRBV14 to TRBJ2-3, with TRBD2 matching 8 bases. The CDR3 is 14 residues long. Germline CDR1 reads SGHDN; CDR2 reads FVKESK. V was clipped by 4 bases and J by 5 bases; unmatched bases: 5. The CDR3 is CASSPGGAQDTQYF. The DNA of the CDR3 is TGTGCCAGCAGCCCGGGGGGGGCTCAAGATACGCAGTATTTT.

This clone has just one count. The chain joins TRBV4-1 to TRBJ2-7; 10 positions match TRBD1. Germline V CDR1 and CDR2: MGHRA, YSYEKL. V lost 3 bases and J lost 3; bases outside the gene matches: 8. The CDR3 sequence is 16 residues long. As DNA, the CDR3 is TGCGCCAGCAGCCATAGGATGGGGACAGGGGACTACGAGCAGTACTTC. This translates into CASSHRMGTGDYEQYF.

A remark on this clone: One junction end disagrees with the germline gene, perhaps due to a read error. The gene calls are TRBV27 and TRBJ2-2, with TRBD2 identical over 7 bases. The CDR3 is 16 amino acids. The germline V gene encodes CDR1 MNHEY and CDR2 SMNVEV (reference sequence). The CDR3 bases are TGTGTCAGCAGCTCACCCCTAGCGGTGAACACCGGGGAGCTGTTTTTT. This gives the protein CVSSSPLAVNTGELFF.

The sample holds one count of this clone. The chain recombines TRBV28 with TRBJ2-3; D gene uncertain. Trimming left V 2 bases short and J 6 bases short, with 6 bases between. The CDR3 consists of 12 residues. The germline V gene encodes CDR1 MDHEN and CDR2 SYDVKM. CDR3 residues: CASSLGPDTQYF. In nucleotides, the CDR3 is TGTGCCAGCAGTTTAGGGCCGGATACGCAGTATTTT.

The genes are TRBV5-1 and TRBJ2-2; the match to TRBD2 covers 10 bases. After removal of 1 base from V and 7 bases from J, the junction contained 7 bases not matched to a gene. Germline V gene data show CDR1 as SGHRS and CDR2 as YFSETQ. The CDR3 is 16 residues long. The CDR3 nucleotides read TGCGCCAGCAGCTTGCCCTCAGCGGGAGGGGTCGGGGAGCTGTTTTTT. Protein product: CASSLPSAGGVGELFF. Full variable domain (remainder filled in from reference TRBV5-1 and TRBJ2-2): KAGVTQTPRYLIKTRGQQVTLSCSPISGHRSVSWYQQTPGQGLQFLFEYFSETQRNKGNFPGRFSGRQFSNSRSEMNVSTLELGDSALYLCASSLPSAGGVGELFFGEGSRLTVL.

The chain is built from TRBV13 and TRBJ2-7, with 7 bases fitting TRBD2. The V gene end was trimmed by 1 base and the J gene end by 5 bases; junction bases not matched to a gene: 11. CDR3 size: 16 residues. The germline gives CDR1 PRHDT, CDR2 FYEKMQ (reference sequence). CDR3 DNA: TGTGCCAGCAGCTTAGTTAGCGGGCGGGCCATGAACGAGCAGTACTTC. It encodes CASSLVSGRAMNEQYF.

The chain employs TRBV5-1 and TRBJ2-2; 7 bases fit TRBD1. Trimming at V came to 0 bases and at J to 2 bases, leaving 4 bases not matched to a gene. Per the germline V gene, CDR1 is SGHRS and CDR2 is YFSETQ. The CDR3 extends over 16 amino acids. The CDR3 nucleotides are TGCGCCAGCAGCTTGGGTGGGACAGTAAACACCGGGGAGCTGTTTTTT. Its protein product is CASSLGGTVNTGELFF. Full variable domain (remainder filled in from reference TRBV5-1 and TRBJ2-2): KAGVTQTPRYLIKTRGQQVTLSCSPISGHRSVSWYQQTPGQGLQFLFEYFSETQRNKGNFPGRFSGRQFSNSRSEMNVSTLELGDSALYLCASSLGGTVNTGELFFGEGSRLTVL.

The chain couples TRBV11-2 to TRBJ2-5; D call uncertain. The CDR3 spans 14 residues. CDR1 is SGHAT and CDR2 is FQNNGV in the germline V gene. Trimming took off 1 base at V and 2 bases at J, with 8 bases between the two ends. The CDR3 spells CASSLGTVQETQYF. In DNA, the CDR3 is TGTGCCAGCAGCTTAGGTACAGTTCAAGAGACCCAGTACTTC.

The rearrangement joins TRBV29-1 to TRBJ2-7; TRBD2 is a possible D gene (5 bases). This CDR3 comprises 16 residues. Germline assignment: CDR1 SQVTM and CDR2 ANQGSEA. V was clipped by 1 base and J by 2 bases, with 18 bases between them. The CDR3 DNA reads TGCAGCGTTGAAGTTAGTAAGCGGCACCTAACCTACGAGCAGTACTTC. This translates into CSVEVSKRHLTYEQYF.